This entry features one TCR beta chain sequence. From germline, CDR1 is MDHEN and CDR2 SYDVKM. The CDR3 runs to 19 residues. Trimming cost V 6 bases and J 4 bases; bases outside gene matches: 15. Vbeta (60) and Jbeta (13) primers were used in the PCR. TCRdb's table, derived via immunoSEQ multiplex PCR, lists solely in-frame clones and lacks some. The sample is made up of roughly 100,000 clones, and the top ten hold approximately 3.5% of it. This sample was included in a study of cytomegalovirus exposure and HLA in healthy donors. The sequenced material came from PBMCs. This chain connects TRBV28 to TRBJ2-1; the match to TRBD2 covers 13 bases. The clonotype was recovered from a man between 35 and 55 years old in good health and CMV-seronegative. The CDR3 sequence: CASSRSGLAGSWGYNEQFF. The CDR3 region has the DNA TGTGCCAGCAGCCGCTCGGGACTAGCGGGAAGTTGGGGATACAATGAGCAGTTCTTC.